What follows are 8 T cell receptor beta chains derived from one specimen sequenced in a study of beta chain features in type 1 diabetes. The study reverse transcribed the entire isolated RNA, so it sequenced expressed TCRB transcripts. The method was immunoSEQ multiplex PCR; TCRdb's version includes in-frame clones alone and lacks a portion of them. This sample has 150,000 to 200,000 clones, with approximately 9% found just once. Sequencing was done on a sample of central memory CD4+ T cells from blood. The receptors were sampled from a woman aged 18 to 35 in good health.

This clone was detected a few times. This rearrangement joins TRBV10-3 to TRBJ2-5; TRBD1 aligns across 7 bases. The CDR3 consists of 14 residues. CDR1 is ENHRY and CDR2 is SYGVKD in the germline V gene. The V segment lost 6 bases and the J segment 2 bases; nucleotides outside the gene matches: 6. The CDR3 here is CAISFGTVQETQYF. DNA of the CDR3: TGTGCCATCAGCTTCGGGACAGTACAAGAGACCCAGTACTTC.

The V call is TRBV5-1, the J call TRBJ2-5, with 8 bases lining up with TRBD2. The length of the CDR3 is 16 residues. With V trimmed by 0 bases and J by 1 base, 5 bases remained unmatched. The germline CDR1 and CDR2 sequences are SGHRS and YFSETQ. The chain's CDR3 is CASSLGAGGSQETQYF. CDR3 sequence (DNA): TGCGCCAGCAGCTTGGGGGCGGGAGGATCCCAAGAGACCCAGTACTTC.

The CDR3 nucleotides are TGTGCCAGCAGCTTAACGTACGCGGGCGTAGAGACCCAGTACTTC. Its translation: CASSLTYAGVETQYF. The chain has TRBV7-3 and TRBJ2-5; a possible D gene is TRBD2 (5 bases). Germline V CDR1 and CDR2: SGHTA, FQGTGA. This CDR3 spans 15 amino acids. The ends were cut back, 0 bases at V and 4 bases at J, with 12 bases in the middle.

This clone came up a few times. An end of the junction differs from the germline gene, which may be a read error. The DNA for the CDR3 is TGTGCCAGCATACCGGGACAGCGTACCCCCGGTTCGTTC. The encoded protein is CASIPGQRTPGSF. The chain couples TRBV6-1 to TRBJ1-2; 7 positions match TRBD1. Per the germline V gene, CDR1 is MNHNS and CDR2 is SASEGT. This CDR3 is 13 amino acids long.

The chain has TRBV27 and TRBJ2-5, with D perhaps TRBD2 (6 bases). V lost 6 bases, J lost 6 bases, and 17 bases lay in between. Looked up from germline, CDR1 is MNHEY and CDR2 is SMNVEV (reference sequence). This CDR3 is built from 14 residues. The CDR3 region is CASSAGTPPQTQYF. In DNA, the CDR3 is TGTGCCAGCAGCGCAGGGACTCCCCCGCAGACCCAGTACTTC.

This clone has a handful of counts. The gene calls are TRBV5-5 and TRBJ2-7; tentatively, D is TRBD1 (5 bases). The CDR3 has 15 residues. From germline, CDR1 is SGHKS and CDR2 YYEKEE (reference sequence). Trimming cost V 0 bases and J 5 bases, with 15 bases left between them. The CDR3 loop reads CASSLEGAISNEQYF. CDR3 nucleotides: TGTGCCAGCAGCTTGGAAGGGGCAATATCGAACGAGCAGTACTTC.

This clone was recorded many times. This rearrangement joins TRBV5-5 to TRBJ1-6, with no clear D. Germline V gene data show CDR1 as SGHKS and CDR2 as YYEKEE (reference sequence). This CDR3 contains 15 residues. The V gene lost 3 bases and the J gene lost 7 bases, with 14 bases spanning the gap. The CDR3 nucleotides are TGTGCCAGCAGCTCAGCACCCGGGAGGAATTCACCCCTCCACTTT. This translates into CASSSAPGRNSPLHF.

The chain carries TRBV2 and TRBJ2-7, with D perhaps TRBD2 (6 bases). CDR3 length equals 13 residues. Trimming removed 4 bases at V and 4 bases at J, with 11 bases between. Per the germline V gene, CDR1 is SNHLY and CDR2 is FYNNEI. As DNA, the CDR3 is TGTGCCAGCAGTGGATTAGCGGTGTACGAGCAGTACTTC. Amino acids: CASSGLAVYEQYF.